This T cell receptor (beta chain) was identified during a study of T cell responses to AZD1222 COVID-19 vaccine. Study-wide results and limits: Clonal diversity may have been underestimated in mostly white British donors. No repertoire was sampled before or during the peak T cell response, only after it. Elevations in Spike-specific TCR breadth and depth followed administration of two AZD1222 doses.

Turning to this clone: Its antigen remains unknown.

Sequencing used immunoSEQ multiplex PCR; TCRdb keeps in-frame clones, though not all of them. The profile covers 140,000 to 150,000 clones, with approximately 93% appearing a single time and 9.5% to 15% taken by the ten largest. The sequencing here drew on peripheral blood, taken after recovery from COVID-19. The sequence came from an adult who had recovered from COVID-19.

The CDR3 nucleotides read TGCGCCAGCAGCCAAGTGGATCAGACTTCCTACGAGCAGTACTTC. Its protein product is CASSQVDQTSYEQYF. The chain carries TRBV4-1 and TRBJ2-7; no firm D call. V was pared by 1 base and J by 1 base, with 11 bases between. The germline V gene encodes CDR1 MGHRA and CDR2 YSYEKL. There are 15 residues in the CDR3.